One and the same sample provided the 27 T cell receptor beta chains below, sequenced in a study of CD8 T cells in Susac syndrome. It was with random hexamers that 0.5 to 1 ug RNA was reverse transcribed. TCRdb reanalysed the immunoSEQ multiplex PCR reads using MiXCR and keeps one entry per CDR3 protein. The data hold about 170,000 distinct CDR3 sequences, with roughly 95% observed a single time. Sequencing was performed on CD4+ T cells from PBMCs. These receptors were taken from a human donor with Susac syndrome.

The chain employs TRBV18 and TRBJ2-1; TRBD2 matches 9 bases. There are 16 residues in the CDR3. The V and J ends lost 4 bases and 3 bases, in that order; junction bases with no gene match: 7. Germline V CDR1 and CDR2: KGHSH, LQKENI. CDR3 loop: CASSRTRGGGYNEQFF. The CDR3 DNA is TGTGCCAGCTCACGAACGCGCGGGGGGGGCTACAATGAGCAGTTCTTC.

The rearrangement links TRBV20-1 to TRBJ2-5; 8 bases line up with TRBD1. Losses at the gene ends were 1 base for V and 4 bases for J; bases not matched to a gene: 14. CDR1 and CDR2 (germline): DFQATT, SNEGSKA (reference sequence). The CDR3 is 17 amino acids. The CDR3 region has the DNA TGCAGTGCTAGAGTGCGGTGGCAGGGGGCTAGGGGAGAGACCCAGTACTTC. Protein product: CSARVRWQGARGETQYF.

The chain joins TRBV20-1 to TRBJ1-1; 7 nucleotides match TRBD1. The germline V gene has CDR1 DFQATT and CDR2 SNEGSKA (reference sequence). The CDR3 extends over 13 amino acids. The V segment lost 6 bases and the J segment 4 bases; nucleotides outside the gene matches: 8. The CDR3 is CSAETGQATEAFF. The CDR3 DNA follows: TGCAGTGCCGAGACAGGGCAGGCCACTGAAGCTTTCTTT.

The CDR3: CASSDGAGVYTGELFF. The CDR3 DNA follows: TGTGCCAGCAGTGACGGCGCGGGAGTTTACACCGGGGAGCTGTTTTTT. The gene calls are TRBV25-1 and TRBJ2-2, with 7 bases lining up with TRBD2. The germline V gene encodes CDR1 MGHDK and CDR2 SYGVNS. V shed 3 bases and J 3 bases; nucleotides not matched to a gene: 7. The CDR3 contains 16 residues.

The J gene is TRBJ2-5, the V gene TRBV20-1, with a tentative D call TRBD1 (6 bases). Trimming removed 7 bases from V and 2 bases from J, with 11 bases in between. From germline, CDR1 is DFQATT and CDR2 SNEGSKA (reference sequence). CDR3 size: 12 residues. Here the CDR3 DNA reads TGCAGTGGTACGCAGGGGCAAGAGACCCAGTACTTC. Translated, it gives CSGTQGQETQYF.

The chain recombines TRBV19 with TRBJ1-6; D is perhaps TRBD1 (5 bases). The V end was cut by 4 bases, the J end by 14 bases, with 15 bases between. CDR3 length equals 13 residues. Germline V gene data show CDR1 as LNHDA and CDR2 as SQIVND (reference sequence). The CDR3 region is CASSTQERATLHF. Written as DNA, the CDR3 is TGTGCCAGTAGTACACAGGAGAGAGCAACCCTCCACTTT.

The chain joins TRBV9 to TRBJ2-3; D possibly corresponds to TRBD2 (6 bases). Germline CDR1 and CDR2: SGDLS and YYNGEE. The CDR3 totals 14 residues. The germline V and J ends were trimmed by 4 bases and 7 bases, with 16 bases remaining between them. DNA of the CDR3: TGTGCCAGCAGCCCAAGGCAGGGAGGAAATACGCAGTATTTT. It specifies CASSPRQGGNTQYF.

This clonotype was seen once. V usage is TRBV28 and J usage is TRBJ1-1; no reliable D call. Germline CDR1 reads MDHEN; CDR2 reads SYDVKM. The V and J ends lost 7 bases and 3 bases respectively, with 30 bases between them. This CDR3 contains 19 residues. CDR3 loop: CASTLDVGDGVGSDTEAFF. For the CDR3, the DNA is TGTGCCAGCACCTTGGACGTCGGAGATGGCGTGGGTTCCGACACTGAAGCTTTCTTT.

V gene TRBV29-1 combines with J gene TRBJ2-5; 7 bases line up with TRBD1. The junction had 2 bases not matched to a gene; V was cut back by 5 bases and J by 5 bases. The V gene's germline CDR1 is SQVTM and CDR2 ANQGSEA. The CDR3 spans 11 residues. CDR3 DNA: TGCAGCGTTAGGACAGGCGAGACCCAGTACTTC. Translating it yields CSVRTGETQYF.

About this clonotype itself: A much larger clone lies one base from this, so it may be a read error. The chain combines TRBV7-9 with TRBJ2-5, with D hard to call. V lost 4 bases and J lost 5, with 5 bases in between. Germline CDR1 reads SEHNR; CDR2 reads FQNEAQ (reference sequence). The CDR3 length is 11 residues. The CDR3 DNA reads TGTGCCAGCAGCTCCCACGAGACCCAGTACTTC. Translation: CASSSHETQYF. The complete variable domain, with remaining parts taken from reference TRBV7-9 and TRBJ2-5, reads DTGVSQNPRHKITKRGQNVTFRCDPISEHNRLYWYRQTLGQGPEFLTYFQNEAQLEKSRLLSDRFSAERPKGSFSTLEIQRTEQGDSAMYLCASSSHETQYFGPGTRLLVL.

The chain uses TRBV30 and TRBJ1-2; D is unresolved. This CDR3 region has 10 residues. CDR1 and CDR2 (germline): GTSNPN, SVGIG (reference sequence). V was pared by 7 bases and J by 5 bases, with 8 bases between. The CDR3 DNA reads TGTGCCTACTCGACATATGGCTACACCTTC. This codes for CAYSTYGYTF.

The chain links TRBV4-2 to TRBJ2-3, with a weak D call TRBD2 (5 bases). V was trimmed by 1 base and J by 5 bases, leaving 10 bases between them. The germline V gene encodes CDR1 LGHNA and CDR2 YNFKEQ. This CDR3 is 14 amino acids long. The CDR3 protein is CASSQGASLDTQYF. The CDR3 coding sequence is TGTGCCAGCAGCCAAGGGGCTAGCTTAGATACGCAGTATTTT.

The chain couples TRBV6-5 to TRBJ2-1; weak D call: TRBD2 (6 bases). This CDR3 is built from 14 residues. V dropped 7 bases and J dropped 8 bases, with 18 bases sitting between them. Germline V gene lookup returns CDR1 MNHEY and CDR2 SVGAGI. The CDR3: CASTIQEGAHEQFF. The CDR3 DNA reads TGTGCCAGCACGATACAGGAGGGTGCCCATGAGCAGTTCTTC.

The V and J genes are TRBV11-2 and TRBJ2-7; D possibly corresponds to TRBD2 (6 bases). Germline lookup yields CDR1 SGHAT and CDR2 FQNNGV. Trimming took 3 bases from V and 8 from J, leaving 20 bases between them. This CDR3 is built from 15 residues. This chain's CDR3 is CASSFRRSSGNQQYF. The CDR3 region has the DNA TGTGCCAGCAGCTTTAGGCGGAGTAGCGGCAACCAGCAGTACTTC. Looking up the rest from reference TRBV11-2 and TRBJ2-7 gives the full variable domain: EAGVAQSPRYKIIEKRQSVAFWCNPISGHATLYWYQQILGQGPKLLIQFQNNGVVDDSQLPKDRFSAERLKGVDSTLKIQPAKLEDSAVYLCASSFRRSSGNQQYFGPGTRLTVT.

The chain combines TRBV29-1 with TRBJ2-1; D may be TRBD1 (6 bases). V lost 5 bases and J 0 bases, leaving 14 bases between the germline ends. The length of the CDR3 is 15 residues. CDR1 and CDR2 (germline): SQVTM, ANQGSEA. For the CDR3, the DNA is TGCAGCGTTTCCTCCGACAGGAGCTCCTACAATGAGCAGTTCTTC. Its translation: CSVSSDRSSYNEQFF.

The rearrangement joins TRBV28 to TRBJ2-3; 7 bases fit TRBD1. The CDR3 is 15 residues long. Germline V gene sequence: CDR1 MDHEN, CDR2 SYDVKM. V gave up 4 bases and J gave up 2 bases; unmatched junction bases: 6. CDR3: CASSSPGQTTDTQYF. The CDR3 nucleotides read TGTGCCAGCAGTTCACCGGGACAGACCACAGATACGCAGTATTTT.

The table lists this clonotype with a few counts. The CDR3 DNA follows: TGCAGCGTTGGACAGGGTACCACTGAAGCTTTCTTT. Translated, it gives CSVGQGTTEAFF. V is TRBV29-1 and J is TRBJ1-1, with 7 bases lining up with TRBD1. Germline V gene lookup returns CDR1 SQVTM and CDR2 ANQGSEA. This CDR3 contains 12 residues. Trimming cost V 4 bases and J 4 bases; bases outside gene matches: 3.

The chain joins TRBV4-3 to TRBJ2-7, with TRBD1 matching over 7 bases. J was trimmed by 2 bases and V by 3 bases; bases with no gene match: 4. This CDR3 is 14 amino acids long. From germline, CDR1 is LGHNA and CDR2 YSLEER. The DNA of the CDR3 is TGCGCCAGCAGCCAGGGACAGCAAACCTACGAGCAGTACTTC. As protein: CASSQGQQTYEQYF.

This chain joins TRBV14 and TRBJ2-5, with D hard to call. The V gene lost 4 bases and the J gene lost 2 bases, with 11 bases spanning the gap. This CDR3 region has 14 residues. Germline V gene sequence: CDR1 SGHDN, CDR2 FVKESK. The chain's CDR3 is CASSRNGLQETQYF. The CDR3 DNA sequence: TGTGCCAGCAGCCGTAACGGGTTGCAAGAGACCCAGTACTTC.

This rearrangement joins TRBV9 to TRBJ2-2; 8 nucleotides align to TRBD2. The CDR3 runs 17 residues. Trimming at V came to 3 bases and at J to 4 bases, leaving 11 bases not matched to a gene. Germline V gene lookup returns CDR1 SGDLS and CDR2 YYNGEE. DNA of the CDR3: TGTGCCAGCAGCGCCGAGGAGGGGACTAGTCTCACCGGGGAGCTGTTTTTT. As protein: CASSAEEGTSLTGELFF.

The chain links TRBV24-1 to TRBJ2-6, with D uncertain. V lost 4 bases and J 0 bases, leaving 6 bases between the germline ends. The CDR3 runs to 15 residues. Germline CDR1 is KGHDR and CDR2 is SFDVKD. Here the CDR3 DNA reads TGTGCCACCAGTGACCCCAACTCTGGGGCCAACGTCCTGACTTTC. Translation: CATSDPNSGANVLTF.

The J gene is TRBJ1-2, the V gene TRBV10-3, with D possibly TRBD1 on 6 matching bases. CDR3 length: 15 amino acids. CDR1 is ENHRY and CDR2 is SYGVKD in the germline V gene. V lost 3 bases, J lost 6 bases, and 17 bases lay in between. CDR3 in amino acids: CAISEEISGTNGYTF. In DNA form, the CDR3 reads TGTGCCATCAGTGAAGAAATCTCCGGGACAAATGGCTACACCTTC.

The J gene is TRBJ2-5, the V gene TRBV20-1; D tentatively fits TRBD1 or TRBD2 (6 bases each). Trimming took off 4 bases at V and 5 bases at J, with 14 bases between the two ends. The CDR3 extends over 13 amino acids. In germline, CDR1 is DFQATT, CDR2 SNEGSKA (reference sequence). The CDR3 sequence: CSANEGGRETQYF. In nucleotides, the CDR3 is TGCAGTGCTAATGAGGGGGGCCGGGAGACCCAGTACTTC.

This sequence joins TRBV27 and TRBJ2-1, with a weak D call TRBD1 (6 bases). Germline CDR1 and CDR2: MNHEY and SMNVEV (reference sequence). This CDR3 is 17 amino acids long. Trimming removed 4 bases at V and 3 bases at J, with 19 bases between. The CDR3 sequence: CASSSWAGTGSYNEQFF. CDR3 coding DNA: TGTGCCAGCAGTTCATGGGCCGGTACAGGGAGCTACAATGAGCAGTTCTTC.

CDR3 loop: CASSDGTKNEQFF. CDR3 nucleotides: TGTGCCAGCAGTGACGGGACTAAAAATGAGCAGTTCTTC. The J gene is TRBJ2-1, the V gene TRBV6-4; 7 nucleotides agree with TRBD2. This CDR3 is 13 amino acids long. V trimming: 2 bases; J trimming: 7 bases; junction bases outside the gene matches: 2. CDR1 is MRHNA and CDR2 is SNTAGT in the germline V gene.

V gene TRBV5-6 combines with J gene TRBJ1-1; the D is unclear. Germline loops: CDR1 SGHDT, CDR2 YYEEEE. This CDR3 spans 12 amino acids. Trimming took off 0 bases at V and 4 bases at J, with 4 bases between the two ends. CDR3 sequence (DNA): TGTGCCAGCAGCTTGGGGAGCACTGAAGCTTTCTTT. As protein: CASSLGSTEAFF.

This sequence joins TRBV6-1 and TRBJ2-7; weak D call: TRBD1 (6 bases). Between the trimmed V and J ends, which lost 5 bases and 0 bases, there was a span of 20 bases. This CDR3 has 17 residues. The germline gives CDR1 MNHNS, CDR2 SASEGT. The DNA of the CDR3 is TGTGCCAGCAGTCCCAGTACCGGGACACTAAGCTCCTACGAGCAGTACTTC. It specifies CASSPSTGTLSSYEQYF.